This T cell receptor beta chain was profiled in a study of blood T cell repertoires in COVID-19. Looking at the study overall: Acute and convalescent COVID-19 samples came from the United States, Italy and Spain. T cells, B-cell-depleted T cells, or PBMCs provided the cDNA or gDNA that served as material.

The V gene's germline CDR1 is SGDLS and CDR2 YYNGEE. The V and J ends lost 0 bases and 4 bases, in that order; junction bases with no gene match: 3. The CDR3 contains 15 residues. Authors' methods: Nucleated cell counts were estimated from reference gene primer amplification. Measured with immunoSEQ multiplex PCR; TCRdb has only the in-frame clones, and not every one. V and J calls plus clone size are reproduced from that table; the DNA served to infer D and trimming. Altogether about 170,000 clones are present, around 82% being singletons, with the ten largest covering 1.2%. The J gene is TRBJ1-1, the V gene TRBV9; 10 bases match TRBD1. The specimen was peripheral blood. The sequence was obtained from a man aged 55 to 70 who had recovered from COVID-19. The CDR3, as DNA: TGTGCCAGCAGCGTAGGGGACAGGGGAGGCACTGAAGCTTTCTTT. Its translation is CASSVGDRGGTEAFF.